The 25 T cell receptor beta chains below all came from one sample that was sequenced in a study of T cells in Graves' hyperthyroidism and ophthalmopathy. TCR beta CDR3 region amplification was performed from RNA transcripts. The TCR CDR3 was amplified in a first-round RT-PCR using the HTBI primer set. TCRdb independently ran MiXCR on the multiplex PCR reads; one entry per CDR3 protein. Here the sample spans a few hundred thousand distinct CDR3 sequences, approximately 18% being singletons. Sequences were obtained from blood. The receptor source for this set is a man in his late teens or twenties with Graves' ophthalmopathy.

There are many counts of this clonotype. This chain links TRBV7-8 with TRBJ2-1; 8 positions match TRBD2. This CDR3 is 16 amino acids long. V lost 0 bases to trimming and J lost 5 bases; unmatched junction nucleotides: 6. Germline V gene sequence: CDR1 SGHVS, CDR2 FQNEAQ. This chain's CDR3 is CASSLAGSGGNNEQFF. CDR3 coding DNA: TGTGCCAGCAGCTTAGCGGGGAGCGGGGGTAACAATGAGCAGTTCTTC.

Ten or more counts support this clonotype. This chain joins TRBV28 and TRBJ1-1, with D maybe TRBD1 (6 bases). The CDR3 is 17 amino acids. The germline V gene has CDR1 MDHEN and CDR2 SYDVKM. Trimming took 3 bases from V and 0 from J, leaving 17 bases between them. The CDR3 bases are TGTGCCAGCAGTTTCGTTTACATGACAGGAATGAACACTGAAGCTTTCTTT. This translates into CASSFVYMTGMNTEAFF.

This clonotype was seen ten or more times. The genes are TRBV6-1 and TRBJ1-5; D uncertain. V was pared by 6 bases and J by 7 bases, with 13 bases between. The CDR3 runs 13 residues. CDR1 is MNHNS, CDR2 SASEGT, per germline. CDR3 coding DNA: TGTGCCAGCAGGGCCGCCGGTGGCCAGCCCCAGCATTTT. This sequence encodes CASRAAGGQPQHF.

This rearrangement joins TRBV29-1 to TRBJ2-7; the match to TRBD1 covers 9 bases. The V segment lost 3 bases and the J segment 6 bases; nucleotides outside the gene matches: 6. The CDR3 runs to 13 residues. Germline V gene sequence: CDR1 SQVTM, CDR2 ANQGSEA. CDR3 sequence (DNA): TGCAGCGTTGAGGACAGGGGAAGGCGCGAGCAGTACTTC. It encodes CSVEDRGRREQYF.

This clonotype was seen many times. The rearrangement links TRBV2 to TRBJ1-1; D perhaps matches TRBD1 (6 bases). There are 13 residues in the CDR3. Trimming left V 8 bases short and J 3 bases short, with 13 bases between. The germline gives CDR1 SNHLY, CDR2 FYNNEI. The CDR3 sequence is CASYRGRDTEAFF. In nucleotides, the CDR3 is TGTGCCAGCTACCGGGGGCGGGACACTGAAGCTTTCTTT.

In this sample, this clonotype turned up a few times. The rearrangement uses TRBV2 and TRBJ2-7; D may be TRBD1 or TRBD2 (5 bases each). CDR3 size: 14 residues. Deletions cut 8 bases from V and 0 bases from J, with 14 bases between. CDR1 SNHLY and CDR2 FYNNEI come from the germline V gene. CDR3 coding DNA: TGTGCCAGCTGGGAAGGGGACGACTCCTACGAGCAGTACTTC. Translated, it gives CASWEGDDSYEQYF.

This clonotype was seen a handful of times. This chain uses TRBV20-1 with TRBJ1-4; TRBD1 is a possible D gene (6 bases). CDR3 length: 14 amino acids. V was shortened by 7 bases and J by 0 bases, with 12 bases between the two germline ends. In germline, CDR1 is DFQATT, CDR2 SNEGSKA (reference sequence). The CDR3 region has the DNA TGCAGTGGGAGAGGGGGTACAACTAATGAAAAACTGTTTTTT. Protein: CSGRGGTTNEKLFF.

This clonotype appeared many times. The chain recombines TRBV2 with TRBJ2-3, with TRBD2 matching over 9 bases. V shed 1 base and J 5 bases; nucleotides not matched to a gene: 4. CDR3 length: 15 residues. Per germline, CDR1 SNHLY and CDR2 FYNNEI. The CDR3 region is CASSEEAGGLDTQYF. Written as DNA, the CDR3 is TGTGCCAGCAGTGAAGAAGCGGGGGGTTTAGATACGCAGTATTTT.

The V call is TRBV24-1, the J call TRBJ1-2; D is unclear. V gave up 1 base and J gave up 4 bases, with 9 bases separating them. The CDR3 length is 14 residues. Germline V lookup: CDR1 KGHDR, CDR2 SFDVKD. The CDR3 sequence: CATSDFSVGYGYTF. DNA of the CDR3: TGTGCCACCAGTGATTTCAGCGTGGGCTATGGCTACACCTTC.

On this clonotype: A read error may account for a junction end that differs from germline. V and J are TRBV4-2 and TRBJ2-3; unclear D gene. The CDR3 covers 13 residues. Germline V gene sequence: CDR1 LGHNA, CDR2 YNFKEQ. The CDR3 DNA follows: TGTGCCAGCAGCCAAGTTCACACAAATACGCAGTATTTT. Protein product: CASSQVHTNTQYF.

At least ten counts were recorded for this clonotype. The chain links TRBV7-9 to TRBJ2-1; 8 nucleotides align to TRBD1. V trimming: 7 bases; J trimming: 6 bases; junction bases outside the gene matches: 5. The CDR3 runs to 13 residues. From germline, CDR1 is SEHNR and CDR2 FQNEAQ (reference sequence). As DNA, the CDR3 is TGTGCCAGCAACGGACAGGGAGGCAATGAGCAGTTCTTC. This sequence encodes CASNGQGGNEQFF.

The rearrangement uses TRBV24-1 and TRBJ2-2; D possibly corresponds to TRBD1 (6 bases). Trimming left V 0 bases short and J 5 bases short, with 12 bases between. There are 16 residues in the CDR3. Germline assignment: CDR1 KGHDR and CDR2 SFDVKD. This CDR3 is CATSDLQGPNTGELFF. The CDR3 nucleotides read TGTGCCACCAGTGATTTGCAGGGGCCAAATACCGGGGAGCTGTTTTTT.

This clonotype was observed at least ten times. The chain links TRBV20-1 to TRBJ2-7, with TRBD1 matching 9 bases. Germline V gives CDR1 DFQATT, CDR2 SNEGSKA (reference sequence). CDR3 size: 14 residues. The junction had 12 bases not matched to a gene; V was cut back by 6 bases and J by 6 bases. CDR3 sequence (DNA): TGCAGTGCGAAACCCGGGACAGGGAGATTCGAGCAGTACTTC. Protein sequence: CSAKPGTGRFEQYF.

This clonotype was counted ten times or more. The chain has TRBV5-1 and TRBJ2-1; D unresolved. This CDR3 region has 15 residues. Trimming pared 4 bases from V and 4 bases from J, leaving 15 bases between. Germline V gene data show CDR1 as SGHRS and CDR2 as YFSETQ. CDR3 region: CASSVDHKGYNEQFF. For the CDR3, the DNA is TGCGCCAGCAGCGTGGACCACAAGGGTTACAATGAGCAGTTCTTC. Full variable domain (missing parts from reference TRBV5-1 and TRBJ2-1): KAGVTQTPRYLIKTRGQQVTLSCSPISGHRSVSWYQQTPGQGLQFLFEYFSETQRNKGNFPGRFSGRQFSNSRSEMNVSTLELGDSALYLCASSVDHKGYNEQFFGPGTRLTVL.

This clonotype was counted at least ten times. The CDR3: CASAGLYGYTF. The CDR3 DNA follows: TGTGCCAGCGCGGGGCTCTATGGCTACACCTTC. The chain carries TRBV3-1 and TRBJ1-2; weak D call: TRBD1 (5 bases). The germline gives CDR1 LGHDT, CDR2 YNNKEL (reference sequence). Trimming removed 8 bases at V and 4 bases at J, with 8 bases between. The CDR3 length is 11 residues.

This clonotype was found many times. The CDR3 sequence is CASSMDAEQFF. For the CDR3, the DNA is TGTGCCAGTAGTATGGATGCTGAGCAGTTCTTC. This rearrangement joins TRBV19 to TRBJ2-1; the D is unclear. The germline gives CDR1 LNHDA, CDR2 SQIVND (reference sequence). The V end lost 3 bases, the J end lost 9 bases, and 6 bases lay between the germline ends. The CDR3 is made up of 11 amino acids. The variable domain in full, with the rest retrieved from reference TRBV19 and TRBJ2-1, is DGGITQSPKYLFRKEGQNVTLSCEQNLNHDAMYWYRQDPGQGLRLIYYSQIVNDFQKGDIAEGYSVSREKKESFPLTVTSAQKNPTAFYLCASSMDAEQFFGPGTRLTVL.

The chain combines TRBV6-2 or TRBV6-3 with TRBJ2-6; no clear D gene. Per the germline V gene, CDR1 is MNHEY and CDR2 is SVGEGT. Trimming took off 7 bases at V and 2 bases at J, with 6 bases between the two ends. This CDR3 has 13 amino acids. The CDR3, as DNA: TGTGCCAGCACCCGCCCTGGGGCCAACGTCCTGACTTTC. Its protein product is CASTRPGANVLTF.

The chain recombines TRBV7-2 with TRBJ2-3; D gene uncertain. The length of the CDR3 is 15 residues. V was clipped by 4 bases and J by 0 bases, with 11 bases between them. From germline, CDR1 is SGHTA and CDR2 FQGNSA. CDR3 nucleotides: TGTGCCAGCAGCTCCCAATGGGTGAGCACAGATACGCAGTATTTT. Amino acid sequence: CASSSQWVSTDTQYF.

This clonotype was picked up one time. Just one base apart from a much larger clone, this may be a read error. The chain carries TRBV2 and TRBJ2-2; possible D gene TRBD1, 6 bases. V gave up 8 bases and J gave up 6 bases, with 19 bases separating them. The CDR3 loop spans 15 amino acids. Germline assignment: CDR1 SNHLY and CDR2 FYNNEI. The CDR3 is CASAESLYRAGELFF. The CDR3 DNA sequence: TGTGCCAGCGCCGAGTCCCTTTACAGGGCCGGGGAGCTGTTTTTT.

Only a few counts were recorded for this clonotype. V usage is TRBV6-1 and J usage is TRBJ1-2; possibly TRBD1 for D (6 bases). The V gene lost 8 bases and the J gene lost 1 base, with 11 bases spanning the gap. The CDR3 has 13 amino acids. The V gene's germline CDR1 is MNHNS and CDR2 SASEGT. The CDR3 spells CASSTGINYGYTF. Here the CDR3 DNA reads TGTGCCAGCTCAACAGGGATTAACTATGGCTACACCTTC.

In its sample, this clonotype was seen many times. The CDR3 protein is CSVAQRQANYGYTF. CDR3 sequence (DNA): TGCAGCGTTGCCCAACGCCAAGCTAACTATGGCTACACCTTC. The rearrangement links TRBV29-1 to TRBJ1-2; D unresolved. CDR1 SQVTM and CDR2 ANQGSEA come from the germline V gene. This CDR3 comprises 14 residues. V was clipped by 4 bases and J by 0 bases, with 12 bases between them.

J is TRBJ2-2 and V is TRBV9, with D unclear. The CDR3 is 15 amino acids. V lost 0 bases, J lost 4 bases, and 10 bases lay in between. Germline values: CDR1 SGDLS, CDR2 YYNGEE. CDR3 loop: CASSVGADITGELFF. Here the CDR3 DNA reads TGTGCCAGCAGCGTAGGCGCAGATATCACCGGGGAGCTGTTTTTT.

The gene calls are TRBV20-1 and TRBJ1-1, with TRBD1 identical over 10 bases. Trimming took 1 base from V and 0 from J; bases not matched to a gene: 2. Looked up from germline, CDR1 is DFQATT and CDR2 is SNEGSKA (reference sequence). The CDR3 spans 15 residues. CDR3 nucleotide sequence: TGCAGTGCTAGAGGGACAGGGGGTATGAACACTGAAGCTTTCTTT. Its translation: CSARGTGGMNTEAFF.

This clonotype occurred a few times. The rearrangement links TRBV10-1 to TRBJ2-2, with D maybe TRBD2 (5 bases). The ends were cut back, 2 bases at V and 0 bases at J, with 10 bases in the middle. The CDR3 length is 16 residues. The germline CDR1 and CDR2 sequences are WNHNN and SYGVQD (reference sequence). The CDR3 DNA reads as TGCGCCAGCAGTGAGCGGGGAAGATCGAACACCGGGGAGCTGTTTTTT. It yields the protein CASSERGRSNTGELFF.

This clonotype was counted once. The chain employs TRBV5-1 and TRBJ1-1; TRBD1 might be the D (6 bases). The CDR3 is made up of 16 amino acids. V was cut by 3 bases and J by 1 base, with 16 bases left in between. Germline CDR1 reads SGHRS; CDR2 reads YFSETQ. In nucleotides, the CDR3 is TGCGCCAGCAGCTCGGCACCACAGGGCGGGAACACTGAAGCTTTCTTT. Amino acids: CASSSAPQGGNTEAFF.